This is a list of T cell receptor beta chains from one sample in a study of blood T cells in healthy people across ages. TCRdb reprocessed the 5' RACE reads via MiXCR and lists one record per CDR3 protein. The sample yields 650,000 to 950,000 distinct CDR3 sequences, more than 40% seen once. What was sequenced was blood. Receptors were obtained from a man between 60 and 75 years old in good health. Each CDR3 is given with its conserved first and last residue. The D gene is left open where the match is weak.

>TRBV28|TRBJ2-7|TRBD1
CASGSGGQGSYEQYF
>TRBV7-2|TRBJ2-2|-
CASSLVWDNTGELFF
>TRBV6-1|TRBJ1-2|-
CASSGRGTNYGYTF
>TRBV29-1|TRBJ2-1|-
CSVPQGGEWNEQFF
>TRBV28|TRBJ2-7|-
CASSLGGGRSYEQYF
>TRBV27|TRBJ1-6|-
CASMAGFNNSPLHF
>TRBV7-9|TRBJ2-7|TRBD2
CASSRDYNEQYF
>TRBV7-9|TRBJ2-1|TRBD1
CASSTSGTGNEQFF
>TRBV25-1|TRBJ1-4|-
CASSVVTNEKLFF
>TRBV12-3/TRBV12-4|TRBJ2-1|-
CASSLRQRDEQFF
>TRBV5-1|TRBJ2-3|TRBD2
CASSLVAGGGADTQYF
>TRBV6-2/TRBV6-3|TRBJ2-1|TRBD2
CASNLRRGGSYNEQFF
>TRBV6-6|TRBJ2-5|-
CASSYPERRETQYF
>TRBV20-1|TRBJ2-1|TRBD1
CSAAGTGGSGTYNEQFF
>TRBV9|TRBJ1-1|-
CASSVKGFGDTEAFF
>TRBV27|TRBJ2-7|TRBD1
CASSLAGQGYEQYF
>TRBV28|TRBJ1-6|TRBD1
CASSPGTGRVGHF
>TRBV6-2/TRBV6-3|TRBJ1-2|-
CASSWAENYGYTF
>TRBV6-2/TRBV6-3|TRBJ2-1|-
CASSSKIGGQFF
>TRBV4-3|TRBJ2-3|TRBD2
CASSQGTSGGVADTQYF
>TRBV6-5|TRBJ2-5|TRBD1
CASSMDRGKETQYF
>TRBV24-1|TRBJ2-7|-
CATSDCPQSSYEQYF
>TRBV11-1|TRBJ1-4|-
CASSRKRGRSEKLFF
>TRBV11-2|TRBJ2-5|-
CASSLVRAEETQYF
>TRBV20-1|TRBJ2-7|-
CSAPTGVEQYF
>TRBV20-1|TRBJ1-1|-
CSARVGRNTEAFF
>TRBV25-1|TRBJ2-7|TRBD1
CASCGTGEAEQYF
>TRBV2|TRBJ2-1|TRBD2
CASKAILAGLGNEQFF
>TRBV5-6|-|-
CASSHLGQINSYEQYF
>TRBV4-3|TRBJ2-3|TRBD2
CASSQGSVAGDPDTQYF
>TRBV4-1|TRBJ2-6|-
CASSQDRAGKVWANVLTF
>TRBV7-2|TRBJ2-5|TRBD1
CASSGDRGETQYF
>TRBV6-2/TRBV6-3|TRBJ2-1|-
CASSWREETQFF
>TRBV30|TRBJ2-3|TRBD2
CARSGGADTQYF
>TRBV2|TRBJ2-3|-
CASSGIGGDAPTQYF
>TRBV7-2|TRBJ2-3|TRBD2
CASSPLWSGGGDTQYF
>TRBV6-1|TRBJ1-2|-
CASSEALRGGSYGYTF
>TRBV28|TRBJ1-1|-
CASTTNTEAFF
>TRBV20-1|TRBJ2-7|TRBD1
CSAINRDRGTYEQYF